Reported below is one T cell receptor beta chain. The CDR3 length is 16 residues. The V segment lost 10 bases and the J segment 6 bases; nucleotides outside the gene matches: 14. These data come from a study of tumor-infiltrating lymphocytes in primary liver carcinoma. Blood RNA came from unsorted whole blood; germline DNA was also extracted. The authors made TCR beta cDNA from approximately 490 ng total RNA with a constant-region primer. ARM-PCR, slightly modified, supplied the TCR beta libraries through three nested multiplex PCR rounds. The first two PCR rounds used TRBV1-TRBV30 primers with a Cbeta primer, roughly 10 cycles each. Each CDR3 protein is one row after TCRdb ran MiXCR on the multiplex PCR reads. The sample yields some 320,000 distinct CDR3 sequences, 55% to 65% seen once.

This chain joins TRBV12-3 or TRBV12-4 and TRBJ2-5, with 13 bases identical to TRBD2. Sequences were obtained from peripheral blood. The sequence derives from a man aged 35 to 55 with primary liver carcinoma and hepatitis B virus infection. The CDR3 protein is CATGGGLAGPIQTQYF. DNA for the CDR3: TGTGCCACCGGGGGGGGACTAGCGGGACCAATCCAGACCCAGTACTTC.